Each of the 2 T cell receptor beta chains below was sequenced from the same sample in a study of PD-L1 blockade in urothelial cancer. Time point here: peripheral blood 6 weeks after treatment start. TCRdb keeps only in-frame clones here, not all; method: immunoSEQ multiplex PCR. This sample carries approximately 83,000 clones, over 65% of them seen once, and the ten largest clones take 8.4%. Sequenced here: PBMCs, sampled around atezolizumab (anti-PD-L1) treatment. Every receptor here comes from an older man with urothelial cancer.

The rearrangement joins TRBV6-5 to TRBJ1-5; unclear D gene. Trimming left V 5 bases short and J 6 bases short, with 14 bases between. The CDR3 length is 14 residues. Germline V gives CDR1 MNHEY, CDR2 SVGAGI. In DNA, the CDR3 is TGTGCCAGCAGTCGGTCTTACGGGGTTCAGCCCCAGCATTTT. Residues: CASSRSYGVQPQHF.

This sequence joins TRBV25-1 and TRBJ2-5, with TRBD2 identical over 8 bases. The CDR3 is 15 residues long. CDR1 and CDR2 (germline): MGHDK, SYGVNS. V lost 0 bases to trimming and J lost 4 bases; unmatched junction nucleotides: 4. The CDR3 coding sequence is TGTGCCAGCAGTGAATATAGGCTAGCGGGAGAGACCCAGTACTTC. Its translation: CASSEYRLAGETQYF.